Below are 27 T cell receptor beta chains sequenced from a single sample in a study of T cell repertoires in urothelial bladder cancer. Using immunoSEQ multiplex PCR, the repertoire was profiled, and TCRdb retains in-frame clones only, with some absent. The data show about 10,000 clones, 58% seen once. The specimen was tumor-infiltrating cells from bladder cancer. Receptors originate from a human donor with urothelial carcinoma.

The chain employs TRBV5-4 and TRBJ2-1, with D unclear. CDR1 is SGHNT and CDR2 is YYREEE in the germline V gene (reference sequence). This CDR3 contains 18 residues. The ends were cut back, 0 bases at V and 0 bases at J, with 16 bases in the middle. As DNA, the CDR3 is TGTGCCAGCAGCTTGGGGTCACTGGGCATGAGCTCCTACAATGAGCAGTTCTTC. Translating gives CASSLGSLGMSSYNEQFF.

The genes are TRBV7-6 and TRBJ2-1, with 9 bases fitting TRBD2. This CDR3 has 17 residues. The junction had 4 bases not matched to a gene; V was cut back by 1 base and J by 0 bases. Germline values: CDR1 SGHVS, CDR2 FNYEAQ. CDR3 nucleotides: TGTGCCAGCAGCTTAGAGGTAGCGGGGGACTCCTACAATGAGCAGTTCTTC. Its protein product is CASSLEVAGDSYNEQFF.

This chain links TRBV5-4 with TRBJ2-2; D remains ambiguous. Germline loops: CDR1 SGHNT, CDR2 YYREEE (reference sequence). V was trimmed by 2 bases and J by 5 bases, leaving 13 bases between them. This CDR3 spans 15 amino acids. The CDR3 DNA is TGTGCCAGCAGCTTTTTGGTGGAAGTGACCGGGGAGCTGTTTTTT. It translates to CASSFLVEVTGELFF.

The genes are TRBV4-1 and TRBJ1-6; D call uncertain. This CDR3 is built from 14 residues. V shed 4 bases and J shed 8 bases, with 12 bases lying between them. Germline V gene data show CDR1 as MGHRA and CDR2 as YSYEKL. This CDR3 reads CASSRRYHHSPLHF. CDR3 coding DNA: TGCGCCAGCAGCCGTCGATACCACCATTCACCCCTCCACTTT.

The chain joins TRBV10-1 to TRBJ2-3, with TRBD1 as a possible D gene (5 bases). The ends were cut back, 6 bases at V and 2 bases at J, with 9 bases in the middle. Germline V lookup: CDR1 WNHNN, CDR2 SYGVQD (reference sequence). The length of the CDR3 is 13 residues. The CDR3 is CASSDSLTDTQYF. The CDR3 DNA sequence: TGCGCCAGCAGCGACAGTCTCACAGATACGCAGTATTTT.

In its sample, this clone was seen once. This likely stems from a read error, as it lies one base from a far larger clone. The CDR3 region has the DNA TGTGCCAGCAGACAGGGGGCCAACGTCCTGACTTTC. Protein: CASRQGANVLTF. The chain has TRBV4-2 and TRBJ2-6; D is unclear. The V and J ends lost 6 bases and 4 bases respectively, with 4 bases between them. This CDR3 is 12 amino acids long. Per germline, CDR1 LGHNA and CDR2 YNFKEQ.

The chain couples TRBV5-4 to TRBJ2-3; D tentatively fits TRBD1 or TRBD2 (5 bases each). Trimming removed 5 bases from V and 0 bases from J, with 13 bases in between. The CDR3 covers 15 residues. Germline-derived CDR1 and CDR2 are SGHNT and YYREEE (reference sequence). For the CDR3, the DNA is TGTGCCAGCAGTACCCGGGGCCCAAGCACAGATACGCAGTATTTT. Its translation: CASSTRGPSTDTQYF.

This clone counts as medium-sized (0.01 to 0.1%). This chain uses TRBV7-2 with TRBJ1-2; D unclear. Germline CDR1 is SGHTA and CDR2 is FQGNSA. V dropped 5 bases and J dropped 3 bases, with 7 bases sitting between them. The CDR3 sequence is 12 residues long. In DNA, the CDR3 is TGTGCCAGCAGCGGAGCCTACTATGGCTACACCTTC. Amino acids: CASSGAYYGYTF.

The chain joins TRBV6-1 to TRBJ1-5; D remains unclear. This CDR3 comprises 14 residues. V lost 8 bases to trimming and J lost 9 bases, with 20 bases between them. The V gene's germline CDR1 is MNHNS and CDR2 SASEGT. CDR3 in amino acids: CASGGVERPGPQHF. The CDR3 DNA is TGTGCCAGCGGTGGAGTGGAGCGCCCTGGGCCCCAGCATTTT.

This clone has a handful of counts. This chain uses TRBV9 with TRBJ2-3, with 8 bases that match TRBD1. The J segment lost 2 bases and the V segment lost 2 bases, leaving 4 bases of the junction unmatched. The CDR3 length is 15 residues. Germline CDR1 SGDLS, CDR2 YYNGEE. CDR3 sequence: CASSVQGAATDTQYF. DNA for the CDR3: TGTGCCAGCAGCGTGCAGGGGGCGGCCACAGATACGCAGTATTTT.

This clone qualifies as medium-sized (0.01 to 0.1%). The chain uses TRBV10-3 and TRBJ2-1, with 12 bases lining up with TRBD1. V gave up 10 bases and J gave up 3 bases; unmatched junction bases: 4. Germline values: CDR1 ENHRY, CDR2 SYGVKD. The CDR3 contains 14 residues. The CDR3 nucleotides read TGTGCCACGGGACAGGGGGCGATCTACAATGAGCAGTTCTTC. Its translation is CATGQGAIYNEQFF.

The chain links TRBV27 to TRBJ1-1, with D possibly matching TRBD1 (6 bases). The CDR3 has 14 amino acids. Germline V gives CDR1 MNHEY, CDR2 SMNVEV (reference sequence). V was pared by 4 bases and J by 1 base, with 10 bases between. CDR3 DNA sequence: TGTGCCAGCAGTTCCAGGACAGCGAACACTGAAGCTTTCTTT. Its translation: CASSSRTANTEAFF.

This rearrangement joins TRBV15 to TRBJ1-3; a possible D gene is TRBD1 (6 bases). The CDR3 has 13 amino acids. The V end lost 6 bases, the J end lost 2 bases, and 8 bases lay between the germline ends. The germline gives CDR1 LNHNV, CDR2 YYDKDF (reference sequence). The CDR3 spells CATRGTPGNTIYF. In nucleotides, the CDR3 is TGTGCCACCAGGGGGACACCTGGAAACACCATATATTTT.

This clone was seen a few times. V usage is TRBV28 and J usage is TRBJ2-2; 8 bases line up with TRBD2. This CDR3 comprises 18 residues. Germline V gene lookup returns CDR1 MDHEN and CDR2 SYDVKM. The V gene end was trimmed by 3 bases and the J gene end by 2 bases; junction bases not matched to a gene: 11. CDR3 region: CASSFSAYSGANTGELFF. DNA of the CDR3: TGTGCCAGCAGTTTCTCCGCCTATAGCGGGGCAAACACCGGGGAGCTGTTTTTT.

The chain recombines TRBV10-3 with TRBJ2-2; D tentatively reads TRBD1 or TRBD2 (5 bases each). V lost 7 bases and J lost 4, with 13 bases in between. This CDR3 has 14 residues. CDR1 is ENHRY and CDR2 is SYGVKD in the germline V gene. This CDR3 reads CAINQGGGTGELFF. In nucleotides, the CDR3 is TGTGCCATCAACCAGGGTGGGGGCACCGGGGAGCTGTTTTTT.

The rearrangement links TRBV6-5 to TRBJ2-7, with TRBD2 matching over 9 bases. CDR3 length: 16 residues. The germline V gene has CDR1 MNHEY and CDR2 SVGAGI. V gave up 3 bases and J gave up 3 bases; unmatched junction bases: 9. The CDR3: CASSYSPTSGHYEQYF. The CDR3 DNA reads as TGTGCCAGCAGTTATTCCCCGACTAGCGGACACTACGAGCAGTACTTC.

The chain couples TRBV5-5 to TRBJ1-2; 8 nucleotides match TRBD1. CDR1 is SGHKS and CDR2 is YYEKEE in the germline V gene (reference sequence). The CDR3 has 14 residues. Unmatched junction bases numbered 3, after V lost 0 bases and J lost 5 bases. CDR3 DNA sequence: TGTGCCAGCAGCTTGGAGACAGGGGCATATGGCTACACCTTC. Translation: CASSLETGAYGYTF.

The chain is built from TRBV19 and TRBJ2-3, with 7 bases identical to TRBD1. This CDR3 comprises 13 residues. CDR1 and CDR2 from the germline V gene are LNHDA and SQIVND (reference sequence). V shed 10 bases and J 2 bases; nucleotides not matched to a gene: 6. In nucleotides, the CDR3 is TGTGCCACCAGGGACAGTGACACAGATACGCAGTATTTT. The encoded protein is CATRDSDTDTQYF.

The V gene is TRBV5-1, the J gene TRBJ2-3; D gene uncertain. V was clipped by 3 bases and J by 4 bases, with 9 bases between them. This CDR3 has 13 amino acids. The germline V gene encodes CDR1 SGHRS and CDR2 YFSETQ. CDR3 loop: CASSSPAADTQYF. The CDR3 DNA is TGCGCCAGCAGCTCCCCCGCTGCAGATACGCAGTATTTT.

V gene TRBV9 combines with J gene TRBJ2-3; 8 bases map to TRBD2. The germline gives CDR1 SGDLS, CDR2 YYNGEE. The length of the CDR3 is 16 residues. V gave up 4 bases and J gave up 3 bases; unmatched junction bases: 10. The DNA of the CDR3 is TGTGCCAGCAGCCGGACGGGAGCGGGGGAAACAGATACGCAGTATTTT. The encoded protein is CASSRTGAGETDTQYF.

This clone was picked up a small number of times. The J gene is TRBJ1-5, the V gene TRBV5-3; D might be TRBD1 (6 bases). TRBV5-3 is filed as an ORF, its function uncertain. This CDR3 has 17 residues. Trimming left V 4 bases short and J 7 bases short, with 24 bases between. CDR3 coding DNA: TGTGCCAGAAGCCACCCCTCGGGGGCCCAAAGTCGGCAGCCCCAGCATTTT. This translates into CARSHPSGAQSRQPQHF.

The chain has TRBV2 and TRBJ2-3; 10 positions match TRBD1. The CDR3 is 16 amino acids. The germline CDR1 and CDR2 sequences are SNHLY and FYNNEI. The J segment lost 1 base and the V segment lost 9 bases, leaving 10 bases of the junction unmatched. This CDR3 is CARGTEGTGGTDTQYF. The CDR3 DNA sequence: TGTGCCAGAGGAACCGAAGGGACAGGGGGCACAGATACGCAGTATTTT.

With regard to this clone: The junction differs from germline at one of its ends, possibly a read error. The genes are TRBV19 and TRBJ1-2, with 9 bases matching TRBD1. This CDR3 has 17 residues. The germline CDR1 and CDR2 sequences are LNHDA and SQIVND (reference sequence). CDR3 in amino acids: CASSITQIGTGYYGYTF. Written as DNA, the CDR3 is TGTGCCAGTAGTATCACCCAAATTGGGACAGGGTACTACGGCTACACCTTC.

This chain connects TRBV5-1 to TRBJ2-2, with 9 positions matching TRBD2. CDR1 SGHRS and CDR2 YFSETQ come from the germline V gene. The CDR3 is 16 amino acids. The trim removed 2 bases at V and 2 bases at J, leaving 4 bases unmatched. This chain's CDR3 is CASSFQAGGNTGELFF. In DNA form, the CDR3 reads TGCGCCAGCAGCTTCCAAGCGGGGGGTAACACCGGGGAGCTGTTTTTT.

The rearrangement uses TRBV19 and TRBJ2-7; D remains unclear. The CDR3 sequence is 13 residues long. CDR1 and CDR2 from the germline V gene are LNHDA and SQIVND (reference sequence). V was clipped by 7 bases and J by 4 bases, with 14 bases between them. CDR3 loop: CASNPRVGYEQYF. The DNA of the CDR3 is TGTGCCAGTAATCCCCGGGTCGGGTACGAGCAGTACTTC.

This clone was seen a handful of times. This chain links TRBV2 with TRBJ1-2; unclear D gene. Germline assignment: CDR1 SNHLY and CDR2 FYNNEI. CDR3 length: 13 amino acids. Trimming cost V 4 bases and J 2 bases, with 8 bases left between them. The CDR3 region is CASSATQNYGYTF. CDR3 sequence (DNA): TGTGCCAGCAGTGCCACACAGAACTATGGCTACACCTTC.

V gene TRBV19 combines with J gene TRBJ2-3; D gene uncertain. Trimming took 5 bases from V and 1 from J, leaving 7 bases between them. The CDR3 is 13 amino acids. Germline V gives CDR1 LNHDA, CDR2 SQIVND (reference sequence). CDR3 DNA sequence: TGTGCCAGTAGTTTCCTGGGCACAGATACGCAGTATTTT. Encoded protein: CASSFLGTDTQYF.